These T cell receptor beta chains were read from a single sample in a study of blood T cell repertoires in COVID-19. The protocol was immunoSEQ multiplex PCR, while the TCRdb copy is restricted to in-frame clones and leaves out a portion. The profile shows under 300,000 clones, roughly 91% of them singletons. Sequencing was performed on PBMCs or T cells enriched from blood (not recorded which). These receptors were collected from a woman aged 55-75 years who had recovered from COVID-19. The CDR3 runs from the conserved cysteine through the conserved F or W. The order of the fields is V gene, CDR3 length, D gene, J gene, clone size, CDR3 DNA, CDR3 protein. D genes are given only for firm matches. Only part of the rows carry a size: once, few, many, or a class if the clone is expanded.

TRBV6-5	12	.	TRBJ1-6	.	TGTGCCAGCACCCCAGGGAATTCACCCCTCCACTTT	CASTPGNSPLHF
TRBV29-1	12	.	TRBJ2-7	.	TGCAGCGTTGCCAGGGGCAACGACGAGCAGTACTTC	CSVARGNDEQYF
TRBV5-1	16	TRBD1	TRBJ1-3	once	TGCGCCAGCAGCCAAATGCCAGGGGGCTCTGGAAACACCATATATTTT	CASSQMPGGSGNTIYF
TRBV24-1	13	.	TRBJ2-7	few	TGTGCCCCTCGAGGGGACTCCCGGTGGGAGCAGTACTTC	CAPRGDSRWEQYF
TRBV7-2	16	.	TRBJ2-3	.	TGTGCCAGCAGACCTAGCCATTTCTCAGGCACAGATACGCAGTATTTT	CASRPSHFSGTDTQYF
TRBV5-1	16	.	TRBJ2-7	.	TGCGCCAGCAGCTTGGATTCTGCGACTAGCTCCTACGAGCAGTACTTC	CASSLDSATSSYEQYF
TRBV5-1	17	TRBD2	TRBJ2-1	.	TGCGCCAGCAGCTTGGTGGGTAGCGGGGCCTCCTACAATGAGCAGTTCTTC	CASSLVGSGASYNEQFF
TRBV7-9	14	TRBD1	TRBJ1-2	.	TGTGCCAGCAGCTTAGAGGGGGCGCCCCGGGGCTACACCTTC	CASSLEGAPRGYTF
TRBV18	13	.	TRBJ2-1	.	TGTGCCAGCTCAAGTGGCTTGGACAATGAGCAGTTCTTC	CASSSGLDNEQFF
TRBV19	16	TRBD1	TRBJ2-7	once	TGTGCCAGTAGTATAATGGGTGGGACAGGGGTCAACGAGCAGTACTTC	CASSIMGGTGVNEQYF
TRBV7-3	15	TRBD1	TRBJ2-1	.	TGTGCCAGCAGCTTTGGGACAGGGGAATATTATGAGCAGTTCTTC	CASSFGTGEYYEQFF
TRBV7-3	14	TRBD1	TRBJ1-2	.	TGTGCCAGCAGCCAGTCCCGACAGGGGTCTGGCTACACCTTC	CASSQSRQGSGYTF
TRBV9	16	TRBD2	TRBJ2-1	.	TGTGCCAGCAGCGTTAGAGCGGGGGGGTCCTACAATGAGCAGTTCTTC	CASSVRAGGSYNEQFF
TRBV28	17	.	TRBJ2-6	.	TGTGCCAGCAGCTTGCAGGGTCCTCTGGTGGGGGCCAACGTCCTGACTTTC	CASSLQGPLVGANVLTF
TRBV5-4	15	.	TRBJ1-1	.	TGTGCCAGCAGCGCCCCGGGGCGGGGAGACACTGAAGCTTTCTTT	CASSAPGRGDTEAFF
TRBV19	15	.	TRBJ2-6	.	TGTGCCAGTAGTCCAGGGGTTGCTGGGGCCAACGTCCTGACTTTC	CASSPGVAGANVLTF
TRBV6-6	16	.	TRBJ1-2	.	TGTGCCAGCAGTTCCGGCGGGGGCATTATTTTCTATGGCTACACCTTC	CASSSGGGIIFYGYTF
TRBV7-9	13	.	TRBJ1-4	.	TGTGCCTGCGCGCAACAGACCTATGAAAAACTGTTTTTT	CACAQQTYEKLFF
TRBV4-2	17	.	TRBJ2-3	once	TGTGCCAGCAGCCAAGATTTTCGGAGCGCTAGCACAGATACGCAGTATTTT	CASSQDFRSASTDTQYF
TRBV5-1	13	.	TRBJ1-6	.	TGCGCCAGCAGCTTGGAGGCAGGCTCACCCCTCCACTTT	CASSLEAGSPLHF
TRBV27	16	TRBD1	TRBJ1-1	.	TGTGCCAGCAGACCCAAGACAGGGACGTTGATCACTGAAGCTTTCTTT	CASRPKTGTLITEAFF
TRBV6-2/TRBV6-3	14	TRBD1	TRBJ1-4	.	TGTGCCAGCAGTTACGGACAGGGGAGCGAAAAACTGTTTTTT	CASSYGQGSEKLFF
TRBV28	15	.	TRBJ2-4	.	TGTGCCAGCAGCCCAGGGGCACTAGCCAAAAACATTCAGTACTTC	CASSPGALAKNIQYF
TRBV10-3	14	.	TRBJ1-6	.	TGTGCCATCAGGGCAGATGCATATAATTCACCCCTCCACTTT	CAIRADAYNSPLHF
TRBV7-8	14	TRBD1	TRBJ1-1	.	TGTGCCAGCAGGTCTAACAGGGGCAACACTGAAGCTTTCTTT	CASRSNRGNTEAFF
TRBV7-8	15	.	TRBJ2-1	.	TGTGCCAGCAGCTTGGTAGGGTGGAGGGATGATGAGCAGTTCTTC	CASSLVGWRDDEQFF
TRBV9	23	TRBD1	TRBJ1-5	.	TGTGCCAGAAATGCATACCTCGGGACAGGTCCTTCCTACCCATGGATTCGGGGTCAGCCCCAGCATTTT	CARNAYLGTGPSYPWIRGQPQHF
TRBV11-3	16	TRBD1	TRBJ2-1	few	TGTGCCAGCAGCCCTGACGGGAGACAGGGGGTGGATGAGCAGTTCTTC	CASSPDGRQGVDEQFF
TRBV28	13	.	TRBJ1-2	.	TGTGCCAGCAGGCCCCAGGCCCACTATGGCTACACCTTC	CASRPQAHYGYTF
TRBV28	15	.	TRBJ2-4	.	TGTGCCAGCATCAAAGGGAGATTAGCCAAAAACATTCAGTACTTC	CASIKGRLAKNIQYF
TRBV2	14	.	TRBJ1-2	.	TGTGCCAGCAGTGAATTGCAGCGGGAAAGAGACTACACCTTC	CASSELQRERDYTF
TRBV7-9	14	.	TRBJ1-1	few	TGTGCCAGCAATGAACAGATCCCCAACACTGAAGCTTTCTTT	CASNEQIPNTEAFF
TRBV3-1/TRBV3-2	17	.	TRBJ1-2	.	TGTGCCAGCAGCCAGATACCTCCGGGACAAATAATCGCTGGCTACACCTTC	CASSQIPPGQIIAGYTF
TRBV6-1	16	TRBD1	TRBJ2-7	.	TGTGCCAGCAGTGGCGAGGGACAGGGCGGATTCTACGAGCAGTACTTC	CASSGEGQGGFYEQYF
TRBV29-1	12	TRBD2	TRBJ2-1	few	TGCAGCGTTGACGGCGCGGGAGAAGACCAGTTCTTC	CSVDGAGEDQFF
TRBV29-1	13	.	TRBJ1-5	.	TGCAGCGTTAACAGGTTACCTTATCAGCCCCAGCATTTT	CSVNRLPYQPQHF